A selection of T cell receptor beta chains follows, all from one sample in a study of blood T cell repertoires in COVID-19. Profiled with immunoSEQ multiplex PCR; TCRdb holds only in-frame clones, not every one. Of under 500,000 clones in the sample, 85% to 90% were seen once. The specimen was peripheral blood. Every receptor here comes from a woman in her 30s with acute or convalescent COVID-19. Both conserved end residues are part of each CDR3. A D gene is named only where the DNA matches it firmly. A clone size is listed for some rows: how often the clone was seen (once, few, many), or a class if it is expanded.

size,J,D,V,DNA,CDR3
NA,TRBJ1-2,TRBD1,TRBV3-1/TRBV3-2,TGTGCCAGCAGCCAAGGGGTCGGACAGGGGGCTTTAGGCTACACCTTC,CASSQGVGQGALGYTF
NA,TRBJ2-1,TRBD1,TRBV3-1/TRBV3-2,TGTGCCAGCAGCCGAAGCCAGGGGGCCACCTACAATGAGCAGTTCTTC,CASSRSQGATYNEQFF
NA,TRBJ2-2,NA,TRBV2,TGTGCCAGCAGAACGGACAGGAACACCGGGGAGCTGTTTTTT,CASRTDRNTGELFF
NA,TRBJ2-3,NA,TRBV30,TGTGCCTGGTCCCCCGGGGGAACTAGCACAGATACGCAGTATTTT,CAWSPGGTSTDTQYF
NA,TRBJ1-2,NA,TRBV24-1,TGTGCCACCAGTGATTCCCGGGAACCCGAGCGGGGCTACACCTTC,CATSDSREPERGYTF
NA,TRBJ2-3,TRBD2,TRBV19,TGTGCCAGTAGTCTGGTAGCGGGGGCTTACACAGATACGCAGTATTTT,CASSLVAGAYTDTQYF
NA,TRBJ2-7,TRBD1,TRBV14,TGTGCCAGCAGCCAAGTTGACGGACAGGCCATCTACGAGCAGTACTTC,CASSQVDGQAIYEQYF
NA,TRBJ2-5,NA,TRBV18,TGTGCCAGCTCACCCACTTCCCGGGGTCAAGAGACCCAGTACTTC,CASSPTSRGQETQYF
NA,TRBJ1-5,TRBD1,TRBV6-2/TRBV6-3,TGTGCCAGCAGTTACCCCCCCGGGACAGAAGTCAATCAGCCCCAGCATTTT,CASSYPPGTEVNQPQHF
NA,TRBJ2-1,TRBD1,TRBV2,TGTGCCAGCACGTCGCTTGGCAGGGGGAATGAGCAGTTCTTC,CASTSLGRGNEQFF
NA,TRBJ2-1,TRBD2,TRBV7-3,TGTGCCAGCAGCTTAAGCTCTAGCGGGGGGTACAATGAGCAGTTCTTC,CASSLSSSGGYNEQFF
NA,TRBJ2-1,NA,TRBV7-3,TGTGCCAGCAGCTTATTTCTGGGGCAGCAGTTCTTC,CASSLFLGQQFF
NA,TRBJ1-5,TRBD1,TRBV6-6,TGTGCCAGCAGTCAGAGTAATTCCAGGGGGCGACGCAATCAGCCCCAGCATTTT,CASSQSNSRGRRNQPQHF
NA,TRBJ2-2,TRBD2,TRBV4-2,TGTGCCAGCAGCCAAGATGATTGGGCGCAGCGGGGGCAGGCCGGGGAGCTGTTTTTT,CASSQDDWAQRGQAGELFF
NA,TRBJ2-7,NA,TRBV7-8,TGTGCCAGCAGCTTAGATCCAGGGGACTACGAGCAGTACTTC,CASSLDPGDYEQYF
NA,TRBJ1-1,NA,TRBV6-5,TGTGCCAGCAGGCCAGACAGACCCGGGACTGAAGCTTTCTTT,CASRPDRPGTEAFF
NA,TRBJ2-3,NA,TRBV7-2,TGTGCCAGCAGCTTCGGGGGGCGCACAGATACGCAGTATTTT,CASSFGGRTDTQYF
NA,TRBJ2-3,TRBD1,TRBV5-1,TGCGCCAGCAGCGGGACAGGGTGGGGCACAGATACGCAGTATTTT,CASSGTGWGTDTQYF
NA,TRBJ2-7,TRBD2,TRBV7-2,TGTGCCAGCAGCTTACAGCTAGCGGGGAAGTACGAGCAGTACTTC,CASSLQLAGKYEQYF
NA,TRBJ1-1,NA,TRBV2,TGTGCCAGCAGTGAACTTACGGGGAGCTTGACTGAAGCTTTCTTT,CASSELTGSLTEAFF
NA,TRBJ1-1,TRBD1,TRBV5-1,TGCGCCAGCAGCTTGGCCCCGGGACAGGGGATGAACACTGAAGCTTTCTTT,CASSLAPGQGMNTEAFF
once,TRBJ2-7,TRBD1,TRBV24-1,TGTGCCACCAGTCCCGGACAGGGAGTGGGCGAGCAGTACTTC,CATSPGQGVGEQYF
NA,TRBJ2-1,NA,TRBV29-1,TGCAGCGGGGCGGGCAATGAGCAGTTCTTC,CSGAGNEQFF
NA,TRBJ2-2,NA,TRBV11-3,TGTGCCAGCAGCTTATCCGTTCCGGGAAGAGGTTCCGGGGAGCTGTTTTTT,CASSLSVPGRGSGELFF
NA,TRBJ2-5,TRBD2,TRBV7-2,TGTGCCAGCACGGGGGGGGGCCCCTCAGAGACCCAGTACTTC,CASTGGGPSETQYF
NA,TRBJ2-7,TRBD1,TRBV5-1,TGCGCCAGCAGCTTGACCGGGACAGGGTACAACGAGCAGTACTTC,CASSLTGTGYNEQYF
few,TRBJ1-2,TRBD1,TRBV27,TGTGCCAGCAGTTTTTCCCCGACAGGGGTGTCTAACTATGGCTACACCTTC,CASSFSPTGVSNYGYTF
few,TRBJ1-1,NA,TRBV2,TGTGCCAGCAGTGACAGGGATTTGAACACTGAAGCTTTCTTT,CASSDRDLNTEAFF
NA,TRBJ1-1,NA,TRBV6-5,TGTGCCAGCACTCGGGGGGACACTGAAGCTTTCTTT,CASTRGDTEAFF
NA,TRBJ1-2,NA,TRBV18,TGTGCCAGCTCGCCAGGACAGATCTATGGCTACACCTTC,CASSPGQIYGYTF
NA,TRBJ2-3,TRBD1,TRBV18,TGTGCCAGCTCACCGGGACAGGGAGGCACAGATACGCAGTATTTT,CASSPGQGGTDTQYF
NA,TRBJ1-6,TRBD1,TRBV9,TGTGCCAGCAGCGTAGGGGGACAGGGTAATTCACCCCTCCACTTT,CASSVGGQGNSPLHF
NA,TRBJ2-7,TRBD1,TRBV5-6,TGTGCCAGCAGCTCCGGGACAGGGGGCTTTGTCTACGAGCAGTACTTC,CASSSGTGGFVYEQYF
NA,TRBJ2-2,NA,TRBV6-6,TGTGCCAGCAGTTACTCTAGCCACGGGGAGCTGTTTTTT,CASSYSSHGELFF
NA,TRBJ1-4,TRBD1,TRBV5-1,TGCGCCAGCAGCTCGGGACAGGGTAGTGAAAAACTGTTTTTT,CASSSGQGSEKLFF
NA,TRBJ2-6,NA,TRBV5-8,TGTGCCAGCAGCTTGGTTGTACACCAGAACTCTGGGGCCAACGTCCTGACTTTC,CASSLVVHQNSGANVLTF
NA,TRBJ2-1,TRBD1,TRBV7-8,TGTGCCAGCAGAACGGACAGGGGGCTGGGTGAGCAGTTCTTC,CASRTDRGLGEQFF
once,TRBJ2-3,NA,TRBV5-4,TGTGCCAGCAGCTTAACACGGGGTGGCACAGATACGCAGTATTTT,CASSLTRGGTDTQYF
NA,TRBJ2-2,TRBD2,TRBV10-2,TGCGCCAGCAGAGACGGACTAGCGGAAAACACCGGGGAGCTGTTTTTT,CASRDGLAENTGELFF
NA,TRBJ2-7,TRBD1,TRBV7-6,TGTGCCAGCAGCTCAGGACAGGGGGCCTACGAGCAGTACTTC,CASSSGQGAYEQYF
NA,TRBJ2-3,NA,TRBV19,TGTGCCAGTAGTAACCCAGGATACACAGATACGCAGTATTTT,CASSNPGYTDTQYF
NA,TRBJ2-7,NA,TRBV6-5,TGTGCCAGCAGTTACTCTAGCGGCTCCTACGAGCAGTACTTC,CASSYSSGSYEQYF
NA,TRBJ2-3,NA,TRBV28,TGTGCCAGCTCCTCCCGCGGGGCATCTGATACGCAGTATTTT,CASSSRGASDTQYF
NA,TRBJ1-6,NA,TRBV2,TGTGCCAGCAGCCCAGGCACGATTAGGAATTCACCCCTCCACTTT,CASSPGTIRNSPLHF
NA,TRBJ2-3,TRBD1,TRBV18,TGTGCCAGCTCAACTACCGTCAAACATGGGGGGACAGGTAACACAGATACGCAGTATTTT,CASSTTVKHGGTGNTDTQYF
NA,TRBJ2-1,TRBD2,TRBV12-5,TGTGCTAGTGGTTTGGTCATCAGCGGGAGGGTGAATGAGCAGTTCTTC,CASGLVISGRVNEQFF
NA,TRBJ1-2,TRBD1,TRBV5-1,TGCGCCAGCACACCCGGGACAGCTGTTAACTATGGCTACACCTTC,CASTPGTAVNYGYTF
NA,TRBJ2-4,TRBD1,TRBV14,TGTGCCAGCAGCACCGGGACAGGGGGACTAATAGCCAAAAACATTCAGTACTTC,CASSTGTGGLIAKNIQYF
NA,TRBJ2-1,TRBD2,TRBV3-1/TRBV3-2,TGTGCCAGCAGCCAGAACGGACTAGCGGGGGGGCAAATCTTC,CASSQNGLAGGQIF
many,TRBJ2-5,NA,TRBV7-2,TGTGCCAGCAGCTTATGGGCAGGGCGAGAGACCCAGTACTTC,CASSLWAGRETQYF
NA,TRBJ2-5,TRBD2,TRBV15,TGTGCCACCAGCAGAGCCCCAACCGCTAGCGGGGGGGCTTTGGAGACCCAGTACTTC,CATSRAPTASGGALETQYF
NA,TRBJ1-6,NA,TRBV7-9,TGTGCCAGCAGCTCCGGCCCAGGTCTCGGGGGGGGGTCACCCCTCCACTTT,CASSSGPGLGGGSPLHF
NA,TRBJ2-5,NA,TRBV6-1,TGTGCCAGCAGTGAAGCGGCCTTGGAGACCCAGTACTTC,CASSEAALETQYF
NA,TRBJ1-2,NA,TRBV9,TGTGCCAGCAGCGTATCAGGGGCTGACTATGGCTACACCTTC,CASSVSGADYGYTF
NA,TRBJ2-3,NA,TRBV6-6,TGTGCCAGCAGTGTTAGAGATACGCAGTATTTT,CASSVRDTQYF
NA,TRBJ1-1,NA,TRBV4-1,TGCGCCAGCAGCCAGCGGACACGCCGAAATGTTGCGCCGGACACTGAAGCTTTCTTT,CASSQRTRRNVAPDTEAFF
NA,TRBJ1-3,NA,TRBV5-5,TGTGCCAGCAGCTTAGCGGGGCTCTCTGGAAACACCATATATTTT,CASSLAGLSGNTIYF